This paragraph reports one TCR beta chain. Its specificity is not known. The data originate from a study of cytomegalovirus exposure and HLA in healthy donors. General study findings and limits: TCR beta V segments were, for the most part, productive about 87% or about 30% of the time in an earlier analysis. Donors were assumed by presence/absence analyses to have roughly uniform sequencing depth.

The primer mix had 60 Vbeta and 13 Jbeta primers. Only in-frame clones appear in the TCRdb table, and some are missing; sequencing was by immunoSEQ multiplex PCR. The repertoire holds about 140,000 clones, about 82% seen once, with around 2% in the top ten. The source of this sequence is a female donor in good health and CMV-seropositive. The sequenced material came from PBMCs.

The CDR3 sequence is CASSPTHSGREPQHF. The CDR3 DNA follows: TGTGCCAGCAGTCCGACCCATTCCGGGCGGGAGCCCCAGCATTTT. The chain links TRBV6-1 to TRBJ1-5; no clear D gene. This CDR3 is built from 15 residues. V was trimmed by 5 bases and J by 8 bases, leaving 19 bases between them. CDR1 is MNHNS, CDR2 SASEGT, per germline.